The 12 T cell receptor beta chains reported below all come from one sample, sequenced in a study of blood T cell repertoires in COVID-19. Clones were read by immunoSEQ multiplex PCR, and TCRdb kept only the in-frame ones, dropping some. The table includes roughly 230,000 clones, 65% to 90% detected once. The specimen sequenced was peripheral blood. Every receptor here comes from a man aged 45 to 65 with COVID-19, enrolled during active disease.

CDR3 protein: CASSPPTGFGAFF. CDR3 in DNA: TGTGCCAGCTCACCACCCACGGGGTTCGGGGCTTTCTTT. V and J are TRBV18 and TRBJ1-1; D remains ambiguous. The germline gives CDR1 KGHSH, CDR2 LQKENI. Between the trimmed V and J ends, which lost 0 bases and 11 bases, there was a span of 13 bases. This CDR3 region has 13 residues.

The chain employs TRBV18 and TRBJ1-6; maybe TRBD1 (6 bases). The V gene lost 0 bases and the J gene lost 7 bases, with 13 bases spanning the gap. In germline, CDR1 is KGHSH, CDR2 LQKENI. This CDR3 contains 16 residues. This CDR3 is CASSPPGRGPNSPLHF. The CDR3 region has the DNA TGTGCCAGCTCACCACCGGGCAGGGGCCCGAATTCACCCCTCCACTTT.

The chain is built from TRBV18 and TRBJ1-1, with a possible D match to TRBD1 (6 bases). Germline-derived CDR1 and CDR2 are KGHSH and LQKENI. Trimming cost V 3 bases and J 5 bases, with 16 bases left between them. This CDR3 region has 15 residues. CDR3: CASSPRTDMRTEAFF. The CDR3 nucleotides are TGTGCCAGCTCACCTAGGACAGATATGCGGACTGAAGCTTTCTTT.

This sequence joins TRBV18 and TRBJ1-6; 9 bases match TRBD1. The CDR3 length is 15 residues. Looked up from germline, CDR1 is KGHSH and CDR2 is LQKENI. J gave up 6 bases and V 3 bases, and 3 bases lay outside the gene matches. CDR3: CASSPQTGGNSPLHF. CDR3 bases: TGTGCCAGCTCACCCCAGACAGGGGGTAATTCACCCCTCCACTTT.

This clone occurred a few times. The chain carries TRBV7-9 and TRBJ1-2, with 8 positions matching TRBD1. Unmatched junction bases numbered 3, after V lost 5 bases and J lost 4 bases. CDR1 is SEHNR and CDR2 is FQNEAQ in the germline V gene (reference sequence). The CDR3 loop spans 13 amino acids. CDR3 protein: CASSMTGAYGYTF. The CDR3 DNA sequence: TGTGCCAGCAGCATGACAGGGGCCTATGGCTACACCTTC. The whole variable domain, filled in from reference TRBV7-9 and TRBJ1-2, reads DTGVSQNPRHKITKRGQNVTFRCDPISEHNRLYWYRQTLGQGPEFLTYFQNEAQLEKSRLLSDRFSAERPKGSFSTLEIQRTEQGDSAMYLCASSMTGAYGYTFGSGTRLTVV.

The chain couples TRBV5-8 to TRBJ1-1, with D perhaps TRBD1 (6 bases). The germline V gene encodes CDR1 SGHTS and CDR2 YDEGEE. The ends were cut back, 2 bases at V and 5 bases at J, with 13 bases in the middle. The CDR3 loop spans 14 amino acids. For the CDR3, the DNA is TGTGCCAGCAGCTTAACGGGCCAGGGGACTGAAGCTTTCTTT. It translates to CASSLTGQGTEAFF. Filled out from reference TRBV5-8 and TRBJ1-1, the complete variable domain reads EAGVTQSPTHLIKTRGQQATLRCSPISGHTSVYWYQQALGLGLQFLLWYDEGEERNRGNFPPRFSGRQFPNYSSELNVNALELEDSALYLCASSLTGQGTEAFFGQGTRLTVV.

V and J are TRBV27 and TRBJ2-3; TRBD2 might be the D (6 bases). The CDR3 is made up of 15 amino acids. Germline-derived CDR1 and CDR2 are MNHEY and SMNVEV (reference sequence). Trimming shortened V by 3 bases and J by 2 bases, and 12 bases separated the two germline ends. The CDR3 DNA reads TGTGCCAGCAGTTTTCTTTGGGGGGACACAGATACGCAGTATTTT. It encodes CASSFLWGDTDTQYF.

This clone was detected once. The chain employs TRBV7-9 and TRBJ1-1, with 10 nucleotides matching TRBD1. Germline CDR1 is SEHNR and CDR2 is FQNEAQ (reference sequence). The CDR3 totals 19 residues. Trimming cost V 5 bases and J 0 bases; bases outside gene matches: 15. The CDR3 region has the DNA TGTGCCAGCAGCCCCATCCCAGGGACAGGGGAACCCATGAACACTGAAGCTTTCTTT. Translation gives CASSPIPGTGEPMNTEAFF.

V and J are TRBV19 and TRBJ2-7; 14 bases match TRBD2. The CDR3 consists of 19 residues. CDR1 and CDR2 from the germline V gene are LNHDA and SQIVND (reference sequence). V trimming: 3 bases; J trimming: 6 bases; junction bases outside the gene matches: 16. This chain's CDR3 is CASSIGLAGGSVITGEQYF. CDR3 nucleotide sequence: TGTGCCAGTAGTATTGGACTAGCGGGGGGTTCCGTTATAACGGGCGAGCAGTACTTC.

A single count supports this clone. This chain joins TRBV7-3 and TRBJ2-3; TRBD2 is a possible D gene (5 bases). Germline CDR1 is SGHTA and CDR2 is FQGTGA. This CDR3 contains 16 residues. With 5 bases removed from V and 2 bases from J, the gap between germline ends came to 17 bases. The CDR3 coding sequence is TGTGCCAGCAGCCCGAAAGGTAGCGAAGACACAGATACGCAGTATTTT. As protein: CASSPKGSEDTDTQYF.

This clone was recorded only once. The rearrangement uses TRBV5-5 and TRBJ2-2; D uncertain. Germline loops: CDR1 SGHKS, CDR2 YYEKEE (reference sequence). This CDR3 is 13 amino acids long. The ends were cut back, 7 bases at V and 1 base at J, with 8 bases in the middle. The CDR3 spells CASAYKNTGELFF. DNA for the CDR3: TGTGCCAGCGCATACAAGAACACCGGGGAGCTGTTTTTT.

This CDR3 reads CASSLYGASEKLFF. DNA for the CDR3: TGTGCCAGCAGCTTGTATGGGGCCAGTGAAAAACTGTTTTTT. The rearrangement joins TRBV5-8 to TRBJ1-4; tentatively, D is TRBD1 (5 bases). The V gene's germline CDR1 is SGHTS and CDR2 YDEGEE. V lost 1 base to trimming and J lost 7 bases, with 11 bases between them. This CDR3 is 14 amino acids long.